These 19 T cell receptor beta chains originate from one sample sequenced in a study of blood T cell repertoires in COVID-19. Sequenced by immunoSEQ multiplex PCR; TCRdb stores in-frame clones only, minus some. Of some 240,000 clones listed, 75% to 85% are singletons. Sequencing used peripheral blood. The receptors shown here come from a woman aged 70-85 years with COVID-19, enrolled during active disease.

The chain uses TRBV6-4 and TRBJ2-7, with D maybe TRBD2 (7 bases). Germline V gives CDR1 MRHNA, CDR2 SNTAGT. The CDR3 covers 17 residues. The V end lost 6 bases, the J end lost 4 bases, and 25 bases lay between the germline ends. In DNA form, the CDR3 reads TGTGCCAGCAGGATCCCCCGGGGGGCAGTGAGAATTTACGAGCAGTACTTC. Translating gives CASRIPRGAVRIYEQYF.

The chain employs TRBV27 and TRBJ1-2; D is possibly TRBD1 (5 bases). The CDR3 runs 15 residues. The germline V gene encodes CDR1 MNHEY and CDR2 SMNVEV (reference sequence). With 5 bases removed from V and 0 bases from J, the gap between germline ends came to 13 bases. CDR3 region: CASSPPGRANYGYTF. For the CDR3, the DNA is TGTGCCAGCAGTCCGCCAGGGCGAGCTAACTATGGCTACACCTTC.

Points on this clone: The junction does not match germline at one end; this may be a read error. The chain couples TRBV6-6 to TRBJ1-3; TRBD1 is a possible D gene (6 bases). The CDR3 consists of 14 residues. Germline CDR1 MNHNY, CDR2 SVGAGI (reference sequence). The CDR3 reads CASTRTASGNTIYF. CDR3 in DNA: TGTGCCAGCACTAGGACAGCCTCTGGGAACACCATATATTTT.

The chain uses TRBV18 and TRBJ1-4, with D possibly matching TRBD1 (5 bases). Germline CDR1 is KGHSH and CDR2 is LQKENI. The V and J ends lost 0 bases and 3 bases respectively, with 8 bases between them. This CDR3 region has 15 residues. As DNA, the CDR3 is TGTGCCAGCTCACCACCGACGGGGGCTAATGAAAAACTGTTTTTT. Translating it yields CASSPPTGANEKLFF.

This chain joins TRBV5-5 and TRBJ1-1; 8 bases align to TRBD1. There are 15 residues in the CDR3. V lost 4 bases and J lost 1; bases outside the gene matches: 6. In germline, CDR1 is SGHKS, CDR2 YYEKEE (reference sequence). Here the CDR3 reads CASSKLTGENTEAFF. For the CDR3, the DNA is TGTGCCAGCAGCAAGCTGACAGGGGAGAACACTGAAGCTTTCTTT.

About this clone itself: Additional DNA sequences in this sample encode the identical CDR3. The CDR3 coding sequence is TGTGCCAGCAGTCGACAGGGCCAGACCCAGTACTTC. It yields the protein CASSRQGQTQYF. The chain joins TRBV6-5 to TRBJ2-5, with 7 nucleotides matching TRBD1. This CDR3 spans 12 amino acids. With V trimmed by 5 bases and J by 6 bases, 3 bases remained unmatched. Germline CDR1 MNHEY, CDR2 SVGAGI.

The chain links TRBV7-2 to TRBJ1-1; D possibly corresponds to TRBD1 (6 bases). The V end lost 1 base, the J end lost 3 bases, and 9 bases lay between the germline ends. The CDR3 covers 14 residues. The germline CDR1 and CDR2 sequences are SGHTA and FQGNSA. The CDR3 region is CASSLVQGDTEAFF. The DNA for the CDR3 is TGTGCCAGCAGCTTAGTACAGGGAGACACTGAAGCTTTCTTT. Drawing the rest from reference TRBV7-2 and TRBJ1-1, the complete variable domain is GAGVSQSPSNKVTEKGKDVELRCDPISGHTALYWYRQSLGQGLEFLIYFQGNSAPDKSGLPSDRFSAERTGGSVSTLTIQRTQQEDSAVYLCASSLVQGDTEAFFGQGTRLTVV.

The rearrangement uses TRBV2 and TRBJ2-2; TRBD1 is a possible D gene (6 bases). V was trimmed by 2 bases and J by 2 bases, leaving 9 bases between them. CDR1 and CDR2 (germline): SNHLY, FYNNEI. The CDR3 extends over 15 amino acids. In DNA, the CDR3 is TGTGCCAGCAGTGAAAGGACAGTTAACACCGGGGAGCTGTTTTTT. Translating gives CASSERTVNTGELFF.

CDR3 sequence (DNA): TGCGCCAGCAGCTTGGGGGGTGTGGGGAGACCCACCTCTTACGAGCAGTACTTC. Protein sequence: CASSLGGVGRPTSYEQYF. The gene calls are TRBV5-1 and TRBJ2-7; TRBD2 might be the D (5 bases). This CDR3 region has 18 residues. The ends were cut back, 0 bases at V and 4 bases at J, with 23 bases in the middle. Germline CDR1 reads SGHRS; CDR2 reads YFSETQ. Full variable domain (outside the CDR3, taken from reference TRBV5-1 and TRBJ2-7): KAGVTQTPRYLIKTRGQQVTLSCSPISGHRSVSWYQQTPGQGLQFLFEYFSETQRNKGNFPGRFSGRQFSNSRSEMNVSTLELGDSALYLCASSLGGVGRPTSYEQYFGPGTRLTVT.

This clone showed up just a few times. The chain has TRBV7-2 and TRBJ2-7, with 8 bases identical to TRBD2. J was trimmed by 5 bases and V by 5 bases; bases with no gene match: 5. The germline V gene encodes CDR1 SGHTA and CDR2 FQGNSA. This CDR3 comprises 13 residues. The CDR3 loop is CASSLRGGHEQYF. As DNA, the CDR3 is TGTGCCAGCAGCCTCCGGGGGGGCCACGAGCAGTACTTC.

This chain connects TRBV6-5 to TRBJ2-3, with a tentative D call TRBD2 (6 bases). CDR3 length: 14 amino acids. V was trimmed by 1 base and J by 3 bases, leaving 8 bases between them. Germline lookup yields CDR1 MNHEY and CDR2 SVGAGI. In nucleotides, the CDR3 is TGTGCCAGCAGTTACTTGGGGAGGACAGATACGCAGTATTTT. This gives the protein CASSYLGRTDTQYF.

The V call is TRBV29-1, the J call TRBJ1-1, with 8 bases aligning to TRBD1. Germline V gives CDR1 SQVTM, CDR2 ANQGSEA. The J segment lost 4 bases and the V segment lost 6 bases, leaving 13 bases of the junction unmatched. The CDR3 has 15 amino acids. The CDR3 coding sequence is TGCAGCGTCGAGCTTACAGGGGGGGGTGGCACTGAAGCTTTCTTT. It translates to CSVELTGGGGTEAFF.

This chain joins TRBV11-3 and TRBJ1-1; 7 bases are shared with TRBD1. There are 18 residues in the CDR3. The germline gives CDR1 SGHNT, CDR2 YENEEA. V lost 5 bases, J lost 8 bases, and 23 bases stayed unmatched. The CDR3 nucleotides are TGTGCCAGCAGCCGCTGGGACAGCCCGACCGGGAGGGTCCGAGAAGCTTTCTTT. It yields the protein CASSRWDSPTGRVREAFF.

The chain has TRBV29-1 and TRBJ2-1, with a tentative D call TRBD1 (5 bases). This CDR3 region has 11 residues. V lost 6 bases, J lost 6 bases, and 9 bases lay in between. Germline assignment: CDR1 SQVTM and CDR2 ANQGSEA. CDR3 sequence (DNA): TGCAGCGTCGGACACCCCAATGAGCAGTTCTTC. Protein product: CSVGHPNEQFF.

The rearrangement links TRBV7-2 to TRBJ2-7, with 8 positions matching TRBD2. CDR3 length: 15 residues. With 5 bases clipped from V and 2 bases from J, the junction kept 8 bases outside the gene matches. From germline, CDR1 is SGHTA and CDR2 FQGNSA. CDR3 nucleotides: TGTGCCAGCAGCCCAAGGAGCGGGGGACCCTACGAGCAGTACTTC. Its protein product is CASSPRSGGPYEQYF.

The chain recombines TRBV7-9 with TRBJ1-2, with TRBD1 matching 8 bases. The CDR3 extends over 12 amino acids. CDR1 and CDR2 (germline): SEHNR, FQNEAQ (reference sequence). After removal of 5 bases from V and 8 bases from J, the junction contained 4 bases not matched to a gene. In DNA form, the CDR3 reads TGTGCCAGCAGCGTGGACAGGGCCGGCTACACCTTC. Translation: CASSVDRAGYTF.

The chain combines TRBV4-3 with TRBJ2-3; 10 bases line up with TRBD2. The CDR3 spans 18 residues. Per the germline V gene, CDR1 is LGHNA and CDR2 is YSLEER. Trimming cost V 0 bases and J 0 bases; bases outside gene matches: 6. This chain's CDR3 is CASSQDLKRGGSTDTQYF. In DNA, the CDR3 is TGCGCCAGCAGCCAAGATCTCAAGCGGGGGGGTAGCACAGATACGCAGTATTTT.

The chain links TRBV19 to TRBJ1-4; tentative D call: TRBD1 (5 bases). This CDR3 has 15 residues. V dropped 5 bases and J dropped 5 bases, with 15 bases sitting between them. Germline values: CDR1 LNHDA, CDR2 SQIVND (reference sequence). The CDR3 coding sequence is TGTGCCAGTAGTGTTCCGGGACGGGGGAATGAAAAACTGTTTTTT. Encoded protein: CASSVPGRGNEKLFF.

The V call is TRBV9, the J call TRBJ2-5; TRBD2 aligns across 13 bases. Germline CDR1 is SGDLS and CDR2 is YYNGEE. The CDR3 is 16 residues long. V was clipped by 5 bases and J by 3 bases; unmatched bases: 7. CDR3 nucleotide sequence: TGTGCCAGCAGAAAAGGGACTAGCGGGATTGAAGAGACCCAGTACTTC. Its protein product is CASRKGTSGIEETQYF.